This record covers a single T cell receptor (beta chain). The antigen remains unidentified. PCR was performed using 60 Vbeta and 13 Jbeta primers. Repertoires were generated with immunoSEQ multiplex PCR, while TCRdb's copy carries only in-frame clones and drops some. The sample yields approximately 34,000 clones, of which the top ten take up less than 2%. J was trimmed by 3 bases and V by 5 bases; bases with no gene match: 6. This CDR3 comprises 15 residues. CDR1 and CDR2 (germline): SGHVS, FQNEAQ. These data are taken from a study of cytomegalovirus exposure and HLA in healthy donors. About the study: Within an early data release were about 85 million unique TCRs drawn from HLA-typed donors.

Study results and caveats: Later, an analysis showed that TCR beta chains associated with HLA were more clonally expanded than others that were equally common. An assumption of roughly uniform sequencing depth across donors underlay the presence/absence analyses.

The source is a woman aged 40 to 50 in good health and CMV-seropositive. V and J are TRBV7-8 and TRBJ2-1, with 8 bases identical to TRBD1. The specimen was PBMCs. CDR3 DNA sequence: TGTGCCAGCAGCGCGGGACAGGATCTCTACAATGAGCAGTTCTTC. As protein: CASSAGQDLYNEQFF.